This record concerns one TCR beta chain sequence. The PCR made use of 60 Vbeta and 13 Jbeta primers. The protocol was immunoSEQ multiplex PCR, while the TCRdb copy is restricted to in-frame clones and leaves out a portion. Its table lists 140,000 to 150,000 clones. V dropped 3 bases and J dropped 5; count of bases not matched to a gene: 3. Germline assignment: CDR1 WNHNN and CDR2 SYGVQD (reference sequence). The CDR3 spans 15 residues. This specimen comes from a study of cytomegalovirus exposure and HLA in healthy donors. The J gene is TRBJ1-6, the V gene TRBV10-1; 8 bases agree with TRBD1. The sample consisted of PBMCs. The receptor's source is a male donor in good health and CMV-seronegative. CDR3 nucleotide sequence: TGCGCCAGCAGTGACGGACAGGGAAATAATTCACCCCTCCACTTT. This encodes CASSDGQGNNSPLHF.